A selection of T cell receptor beta chains follows, all from one sample in a study of T cell responses to AZD1222 COVID-19 vaccine. Measured with immunoSEQ multiplex PCR; TCRdb has only the in-frame clones, and not every one. In the table there are 140,000 to 150,000 clones, more than 85% of which are singletons. The sequenced sample was peripheral blood, obtained on day 0 of AZD1222 vaccination. The receptors stem from an adult in good health. CDR3s include the opening cysteine and the closing phenylalanine or tryptophan. The size entry is marked missing in some rows and otherwise reads once, few, many or a size class.

CDR3 length,J gene,V gene,clone size,CDR3 protein
15,TRBJ2-3,TRBV5-1,-,CASSSSTSGTDTQYF
16,TRBJ1-3,TRBV25-1,-,CASSEDAFSSGNTIYF
16,TRBJ2-5,TRBV4-1,-,CASSQAKDRHQETQYF
12,TRBJ2-1,TRBV7-3,-,CASSYRGDEQFF
16,TRBJ2-1,TRBV7-9,-,CASSSRQVFSYNEQFF
15,TRBJ1-5,TRBV27,once,CASSLDRGKNQPQHF
13,TRBJ1-5,TRBV9,-,CASSVGPNQPQHF
13,TRBJ1-1,TRBV7-9,once,CASTAGVGTEAFF
14,TRBJ1-5,TRBV7-9,-,CASSTDRGAQPQHF
13,TRBJ1-2,TRBV12-3/TRBV12-4,-,CASSPARLVGYTF
16,TRBJ2-1,TRBV3-1/TRBV3-2,few,CASSQFWREVVGEQFF
15,TRBJ1-3,TRBV4-1,-,CASSHTDRAGNTIYF
13,TRBJ1-2,TRBV5-1,-,CASSLMEQSGYTF
16,TRBJ2-7,TRBV18,-,CASSPPSGGHTYEQYF
16,TRBJ1-6,TRBV6-5,-,CASSYVAVSYNSPLHF
17,TRBJ1-1,TRBV18,-,CASSPRGRGRLNTEAFF
13,TRBJ2-3,TRBV15,-,CATSRDRVDTQYF
14,TRBJ1-2,TRBV6-1,-,CASSDAGDRVGYTF
15,TRBJ1-5,TRBV6-2/TRBV6-3,-,CASSYAGSRNQPQHF
16,TRBJ1-2,TRBV14,once,CASSQLLGGDGYGYTF
13,TRBJ1-1,TRBV10-1,few,CASRGSLNTEAFF
15,TRBJ1-1,TRBV15,-,CATSSGGSVYTEAFF
14,TRBJ2-3,TRBV10-3,-,CAISGGTGPDTQYF
16,TRBJ2-2,TRBV5-6,-,CASSRRTASSTGELFF
15,TRBJ1-6,TRBV11-2,-,CASSLLVTTNSPLHF
14,TRBJ1-5,TRBV6-6,-,CASRRTGGNQPQHF
18,TRBJ1-1,TRBV4-1,-,CASSPRAGQGAQNTEAFF
16,TRBJ1-1,TRBV15,-,CATSRQLTSGATEAFF